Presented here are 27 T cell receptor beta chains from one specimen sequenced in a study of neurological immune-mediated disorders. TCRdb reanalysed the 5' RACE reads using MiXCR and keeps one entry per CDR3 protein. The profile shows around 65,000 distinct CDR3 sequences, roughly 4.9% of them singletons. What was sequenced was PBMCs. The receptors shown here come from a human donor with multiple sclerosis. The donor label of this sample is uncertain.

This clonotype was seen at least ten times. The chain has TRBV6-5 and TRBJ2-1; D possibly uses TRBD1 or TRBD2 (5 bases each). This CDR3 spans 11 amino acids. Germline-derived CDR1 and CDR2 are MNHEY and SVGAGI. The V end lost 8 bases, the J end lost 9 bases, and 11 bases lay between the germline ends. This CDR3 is CASSLGVEQFF. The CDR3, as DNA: TGTGCCAGCTCTTTGGGGGTTGAGCAGTTCTTC.

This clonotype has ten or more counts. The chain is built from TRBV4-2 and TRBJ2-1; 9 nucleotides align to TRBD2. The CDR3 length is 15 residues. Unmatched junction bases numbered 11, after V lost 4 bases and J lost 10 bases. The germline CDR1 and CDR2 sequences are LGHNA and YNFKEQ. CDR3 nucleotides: TGTGCCAGCAGCCTAAGCGGGGGGTCAATCGGAGAGCAGTTCTTC. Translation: CASSLSGGSIGEQFF.

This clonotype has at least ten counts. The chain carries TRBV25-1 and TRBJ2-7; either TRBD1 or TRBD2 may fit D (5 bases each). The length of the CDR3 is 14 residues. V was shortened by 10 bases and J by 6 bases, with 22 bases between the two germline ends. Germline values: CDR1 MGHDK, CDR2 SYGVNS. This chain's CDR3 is CATQPGADSGEQYF. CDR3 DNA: TGTGCCACCCAACCCGGGGCAGACTCTGGCGAGCAGTACTTC.

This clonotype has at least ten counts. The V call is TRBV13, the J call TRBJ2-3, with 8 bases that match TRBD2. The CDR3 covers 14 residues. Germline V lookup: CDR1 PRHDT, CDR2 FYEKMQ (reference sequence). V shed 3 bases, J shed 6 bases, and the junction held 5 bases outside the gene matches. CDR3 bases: TGTGCCAGCAGCTTTGCGGGGGGTGCGGATACGCAGTATTTT. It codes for CASSFAGGADTQYF. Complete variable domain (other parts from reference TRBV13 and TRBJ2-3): AAGVIQSPRHLIKEKRETATLKCYPIPRHDTVYWYQQGPGQDPQFLISFYEKMQSDKGSIPDRFSAQQFSDYHSELNMSSLELGDSALYFCASSFAGGADTQYFGPGTRLTVL.

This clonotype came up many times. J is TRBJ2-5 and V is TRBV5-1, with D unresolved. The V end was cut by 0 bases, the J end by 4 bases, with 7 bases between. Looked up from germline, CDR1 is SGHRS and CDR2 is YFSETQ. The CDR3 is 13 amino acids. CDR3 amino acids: CASSLVGGETQYF. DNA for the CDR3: TGCGCCAGCAGCTTGGTGGGTGGAGAGACCCAGTACTTC.

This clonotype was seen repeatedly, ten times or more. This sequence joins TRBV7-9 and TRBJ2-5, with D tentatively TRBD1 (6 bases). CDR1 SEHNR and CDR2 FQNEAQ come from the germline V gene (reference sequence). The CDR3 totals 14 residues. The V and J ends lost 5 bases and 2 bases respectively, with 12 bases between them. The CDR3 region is CASSRGQLQETQYF. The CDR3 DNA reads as TGTGCCAGCAGCCGAGGACAGCTTCAAGAGACCCAGTACTTC.

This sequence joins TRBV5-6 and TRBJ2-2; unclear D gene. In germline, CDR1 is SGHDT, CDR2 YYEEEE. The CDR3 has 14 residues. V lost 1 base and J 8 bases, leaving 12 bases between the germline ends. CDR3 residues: CASSLHGIIGELFF. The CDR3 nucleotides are TGTGCCAGCAGCTTGCACGGCATTATTGGGGAGCTGTTTTTT.

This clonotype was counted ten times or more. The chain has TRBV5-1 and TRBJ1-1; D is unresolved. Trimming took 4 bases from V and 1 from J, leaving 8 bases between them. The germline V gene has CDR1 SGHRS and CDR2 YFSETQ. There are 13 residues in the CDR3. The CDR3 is CASSRTANTEAFF. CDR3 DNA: TGCGCCAGCAGCCGGACGGCGAACACTGAAGCTTTCTTT.

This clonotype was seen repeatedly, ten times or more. The DNA for the CDR3 is TGTGCCAGCAGCTTTGGACCGCCAGCTAATGAAAAACTGTTTTTT. This gives the protein CASSFGPPANEKLFF. The chain employs TRBV7-9 and TRBJ1-4; D unresolved. The CDR3 loop spans 15 amino acids. V shed 3 bases and J shed 3 bases, with 11 bases lying between them. The V gene's germline CDR1 is SEHNR and CDR2 FQNEAQ (reference sequence).

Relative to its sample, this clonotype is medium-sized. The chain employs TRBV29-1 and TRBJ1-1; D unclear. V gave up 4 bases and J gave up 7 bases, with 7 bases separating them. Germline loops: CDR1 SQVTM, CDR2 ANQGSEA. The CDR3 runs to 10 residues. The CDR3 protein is CSVGGYEAFF. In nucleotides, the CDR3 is TGCAGCGTTGGCGGATATGAAGCTTTCTTT.

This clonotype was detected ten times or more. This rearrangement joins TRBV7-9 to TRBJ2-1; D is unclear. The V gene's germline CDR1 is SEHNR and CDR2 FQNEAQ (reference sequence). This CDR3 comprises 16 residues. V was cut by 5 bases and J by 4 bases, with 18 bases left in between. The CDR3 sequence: CASSLQNGPTYNEQFF. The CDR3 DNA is TGTGCCAGCAGCCTCCAGAATGGGCCAACTTACAATGAGCAGTTCTTC.

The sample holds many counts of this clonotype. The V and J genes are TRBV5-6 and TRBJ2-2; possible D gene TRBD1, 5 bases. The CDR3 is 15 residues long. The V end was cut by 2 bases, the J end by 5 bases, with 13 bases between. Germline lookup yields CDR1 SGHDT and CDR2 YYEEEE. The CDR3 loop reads CASSLVAGWTGELFF. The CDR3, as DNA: TGTGCCAGCAGCTTAGTGGCAGGGTGGACCGGGGAGCTGTTTTTT.

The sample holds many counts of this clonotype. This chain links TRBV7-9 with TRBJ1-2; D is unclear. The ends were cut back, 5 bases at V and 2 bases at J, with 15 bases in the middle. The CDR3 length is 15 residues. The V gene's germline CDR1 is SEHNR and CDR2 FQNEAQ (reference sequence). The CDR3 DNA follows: TGTGCCAGCAGCCGGGTGGAATGGGCAAACTATGGCTACACCTTC. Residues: CASSRVEWANYGYTF.

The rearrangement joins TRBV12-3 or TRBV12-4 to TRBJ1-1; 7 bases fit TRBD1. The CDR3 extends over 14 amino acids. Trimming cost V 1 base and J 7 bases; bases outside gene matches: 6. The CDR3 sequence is CASSLVYGTDEAFF. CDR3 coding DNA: TGTGCCAGCAGTTTAGTGTATGGGACAGATGAAGCTTTCTTT.

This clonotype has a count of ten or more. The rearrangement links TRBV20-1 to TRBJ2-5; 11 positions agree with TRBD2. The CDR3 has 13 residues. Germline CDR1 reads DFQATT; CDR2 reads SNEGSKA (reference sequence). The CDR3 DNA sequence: TGCGGTACTAGCGGGGGATTCCAAGAGACCCAGTACTTC. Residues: CGTSGGFQETQYF.

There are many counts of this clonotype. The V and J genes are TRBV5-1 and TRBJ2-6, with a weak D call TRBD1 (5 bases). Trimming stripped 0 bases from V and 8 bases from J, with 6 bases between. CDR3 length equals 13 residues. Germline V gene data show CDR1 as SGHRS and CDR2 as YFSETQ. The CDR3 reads CASSLGGSNVLTF. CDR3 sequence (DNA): TGCGCCAGCAGCTTGGGGGGCTCCAACGTCCTGACTTTC. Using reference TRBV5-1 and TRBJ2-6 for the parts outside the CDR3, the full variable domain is KAGVTQTPRYLIKTRGQQVTLSCSPISGHRSVSWYQQTPGQGLQFLFEYFSETQRNKGNFPGRFSGRQFSNSRSEMNVSTLELGDSALYLCASSLGGSNVLTFGAGSRLTVL.

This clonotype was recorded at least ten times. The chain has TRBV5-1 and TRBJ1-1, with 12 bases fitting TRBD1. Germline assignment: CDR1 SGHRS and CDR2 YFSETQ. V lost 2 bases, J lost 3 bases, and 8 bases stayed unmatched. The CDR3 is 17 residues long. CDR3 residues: CASSFRDRGHVDTEAFF. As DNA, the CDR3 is TGCGCCAGCAGCTTCCGGGACAGGGGGCACGTGGACACTGAAGCTTTCTTT.

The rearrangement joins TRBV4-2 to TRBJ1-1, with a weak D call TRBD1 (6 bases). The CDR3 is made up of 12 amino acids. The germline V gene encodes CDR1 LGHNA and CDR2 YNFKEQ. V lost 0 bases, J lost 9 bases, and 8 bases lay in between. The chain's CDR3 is CASSQEWGQAFF. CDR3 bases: TGTGCCAGCAGCCAAGAGTGGGGGCAAGCTTTCTTT.

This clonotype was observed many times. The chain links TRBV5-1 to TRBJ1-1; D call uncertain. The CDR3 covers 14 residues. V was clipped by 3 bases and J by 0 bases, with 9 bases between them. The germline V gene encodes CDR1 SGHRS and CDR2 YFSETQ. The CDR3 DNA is TGCGCCAGCAGCTGGAAAGATATGAACACTGAAGCTTTCTTT. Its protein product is CASSWKDMNTEAFF.

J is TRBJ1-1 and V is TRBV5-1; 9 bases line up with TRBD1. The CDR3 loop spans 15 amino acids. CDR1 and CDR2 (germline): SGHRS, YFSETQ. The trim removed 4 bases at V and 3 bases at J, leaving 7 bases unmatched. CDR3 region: CASSGWTGADTEAFF. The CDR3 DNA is TGCGCCAGCAGCGGCTGGACAGGGGCCGACACTGAAGCTTTCTTT.

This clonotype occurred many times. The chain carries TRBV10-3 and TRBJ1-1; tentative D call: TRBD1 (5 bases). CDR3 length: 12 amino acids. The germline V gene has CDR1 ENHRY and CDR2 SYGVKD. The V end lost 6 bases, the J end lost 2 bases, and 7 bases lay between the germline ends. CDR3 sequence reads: CAIRGLNTEAFF. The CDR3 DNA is TGTGCCATCAGGGGACTTAACACTGAAGCTTTCTTT.

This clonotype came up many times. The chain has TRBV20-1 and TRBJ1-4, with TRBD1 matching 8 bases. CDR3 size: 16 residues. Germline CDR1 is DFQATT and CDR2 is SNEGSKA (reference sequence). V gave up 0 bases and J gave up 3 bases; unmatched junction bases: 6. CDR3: CSARDSRGLANEKLFF. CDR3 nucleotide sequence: TGCAGTGCTAGAGATAGCAGGGGGCTCGCTAATGAAAAACTGTTTTTT.

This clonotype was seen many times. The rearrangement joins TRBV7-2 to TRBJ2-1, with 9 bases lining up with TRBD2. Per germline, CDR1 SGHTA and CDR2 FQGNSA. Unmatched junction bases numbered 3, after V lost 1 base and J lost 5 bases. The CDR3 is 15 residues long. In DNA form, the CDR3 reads TGTGCCAGCAGCTTAGTTAGCGGGGGACACAATGAGCAGTTCTTC. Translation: CASSLVSGGHNEQFF.

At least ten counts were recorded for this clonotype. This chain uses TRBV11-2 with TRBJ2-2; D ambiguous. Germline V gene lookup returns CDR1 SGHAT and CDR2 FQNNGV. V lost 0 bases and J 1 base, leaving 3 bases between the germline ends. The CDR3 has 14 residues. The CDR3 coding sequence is TGTGCCAGCAGCTTAGATTGGAACACCGGGGAGCTGTTTTTT. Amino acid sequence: CASSLDWNTGELFF.

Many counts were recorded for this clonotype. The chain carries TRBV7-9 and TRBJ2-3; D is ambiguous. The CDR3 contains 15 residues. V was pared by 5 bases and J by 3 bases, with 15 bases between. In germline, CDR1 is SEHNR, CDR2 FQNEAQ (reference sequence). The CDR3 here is CASSGPSPATDTQYF. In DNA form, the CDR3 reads TGTGCCAGCAGCGGACCATCGCCGGCAACAGATACGCAGTATTTT.

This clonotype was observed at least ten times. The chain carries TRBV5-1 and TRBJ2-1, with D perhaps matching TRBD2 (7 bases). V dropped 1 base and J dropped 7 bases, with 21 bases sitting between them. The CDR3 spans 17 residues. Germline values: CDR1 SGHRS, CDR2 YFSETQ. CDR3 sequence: CASSLPGGRGNWNEQFF. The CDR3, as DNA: TGCGCCAGCAGCTTGCCGGGTGGGAGGGGGAATTGGAATGAGCAGTTCTTC.

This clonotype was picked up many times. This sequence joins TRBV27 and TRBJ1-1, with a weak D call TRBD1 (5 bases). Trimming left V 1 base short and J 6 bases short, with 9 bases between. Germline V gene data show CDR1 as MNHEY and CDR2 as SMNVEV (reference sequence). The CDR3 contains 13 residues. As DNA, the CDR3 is TGTGCCAGCAGTTTATTTCGGGGGTCTGAAGCTTTCTTT. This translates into CASSLFRGSEAFF.